The present T cell receptor beta chain was sequenced within a study of T cell responses to AZD1222 COVID-19 vaccine. Whole-study results and caveats: Clonal diversity may have been underestimated in mostly white British donors.

Germline V CDR1 and CDR2: LNHDA, SQIVND (reference sequence). This CDR3 contains 14 residues. Trimming at V came to 6 bases and at J to 4 bases, leaving 4 bases not matched to a gene. The table came from immunoSEQ multiplex PCR; TCRdb's copy has only in-frame clones and leaves some out. The data contain 100,000 to 150,000 clones, around 89% of them singletons. Turning to this clone: The antigen remains unidentified.

The sequenced sample was peripheral blood, obtained on day 0 of AZD1222 vaccination. The chain has TRBV19 and TRBJ1-5; 9 nucleotides align to TRBD1. The sequence was obtained from an adult in good health. The CDR3 DNA sequence: TGTGCCAGTAGCCCGGGACAGGGTAATCAGCCCCAGCATTTT. It encodes CASSPGQGNQPQHF.